This T cell receptor beta chain was recorded in a study of shared clonotypes between healthy human individuals. Findings of the study overall: It was only blood that was sampled, and tissue repertoires likely differ.

Samples underwent the assay at deep level. As processed by the authors: From ImmunoSEQ came sequences covering only the junction and carrying no quality scores, so filtering differed. This table comes from immunoSEQ multiplex PCR, and its TCRdb copy is limited to in-frame clones, with some not included. From that table come the V and J calls and clone size; the DNA was used to work out D and trimming. The table lists roughly 510,000 clones, roughly 85% of them singletons. The CDR3 is made up of 16 amino acids. Germline-derived CDR1 and CDR2 are LGHNA and YSLEER. The trim removed 0 bases at V and 8 bases at J, leaving 9 bases unmatched. On this clone itself: Its antigen remains unknown.

V is TRBV4-3 and J is TRBJ2-1, with 8 bases that match TRBD1. The sequence came from a woman aged 35 to 49 in good health. Some clones in this sample may be carry-over from other donors' samples. What was sequenced was PBMCs. CDR3 sequence: CASSQDARQGAYEQFF. CDR3 coding DNA: TGCGCCAGCAGCCAAGATGCACGGCAGGGGGCCTATGAGCAGTTCTTC.